Shown below are 21 T cell receptor beta chains from a single sample sequenced in a study of CD8 T cells in ankylosing spondylitis. These receptors are not linked to any known antigen. One entry per CDR3 protein results from TCRdb running MiXCR on the 5' RACE reads. The repertoire holds approximately 440,000 distinct CDR3 sequences, about a sixth seen once, with 0.85% to 1.3% in the top ten. Study outcomes and limitations: A TCR beta motif made of several highly homologous variants seemed typical of ankylosing spondylitis blood.

Source material: blood, either unsorted or a sorted T cell fraction (not recorded which). The receptors were gathered from a male donor with ankylosing spondylitis.

V gene TRBV7-2 combines with J gene TRBJ2-5; 8 positions match TRBD2. J lost 5 bases, V lost 5 bases, and 10 bases had no gene match. From germline, CDR1 is SGHTA and CDR2 FQGNSA. CDR3 length: 15 residues. CDR3 region: CASSRSSGGVETQYF. CDR3 in DNA: TGTGCCAGCAGCCGTTCGTCGGGAGGGGTCGAGACCCAGTACTTC.

This clonotype came up a few times. CDR3 DNA: TGTGCCAGCAGCCAGACAGGGTTTCACTCTGGAAACACCATATATTTT. It is translated as CASSQTGFHSGNTIYF. The chain has TRBV12-3 or TRBV12-4 and TRBJ1-3, with 7 bases that match TRBD1. This CDR3 has 16 amino acids. Trimming at V came to 6 bases and at J to 0 bases, leaving 8 bases not matched to a gene.

There are a few counts of this clonotype. The chain uses TRBV7-9 and TRBJ1-4; D perhaps matches TRBD1 (6 bases). CDR3 length equals 16 residues. Trimming took 5 bases from V and 5 from J, leaving 18 bases between them. From germline, CDR1 is SEHNR and CDR2 FQNEAQ (reference sequence). The CDR3 loop reads CASSGNRRDMNEKLFF. The CDR3 DNA reads TGTGCCAGCAGCGGCAATCGGCGGGACATGAATGAAAAACTGTTTTTT.

The chain couples TRBV7-8 to TRBJ1-1; D is unresolved. V lost 1 base and J 4 bases, leaving 10 bases between the germline ends. CDR1 is SGHVS, CDR2 FQNEAQ, per germline. The CDR3 spans 14 residues. CDR3 protein: CASSLVPGLTEAFF. In DNA, the CDR3 is TGTGCCAGCAGCTTAGTTCCGGGTCTCACTGAAGCTTTCTTT.

The chain carries TRBV5-1 and TRBJ1-1; D is undetermined. This CDR3 has 14 residues. The germline V gene encodes CDR1 SGHRS and CDR2 YFSETQ. V was shortened by 3 bases and J by 1 base, with 10 bases between the two germline ends. The CDR3 is CASSSWATNTEAFF. The CDR3 DNA reads as TGCGCCAGCAGCTCCTGGGCAACGAACACTGAAGCTTTCTTT.

The genes are TRBV11-2 and TRBJ2-5; 8 bases match TRBD1. CDR1 is SGHAT, CDR2 FQNNGV, per germline. After removal of 5 bases from V and 4 bases from J, the junction contained 3 bases not matched to a gene. This CDR3 comprises 13 residues. The CDR3 bases are TGTGCCAGCAGCCGGACAGGGAGAGAGACCCAGTACTTC. Its protein is CASSRTGRETQYF. Full variable domain (remainder filled in from reference TRBV11-2 and TRBJ2-5): EAGVAQSPRYKIIEKRQSVAFWCNPISGHATLYWYQQILGQGPKLLIQFQNNGVVDDSQLPKDRFSAERLKGVDSTLKIQPAKLEDSAVYLCASSRTGRETQYFGPGTRLLVL.

The table lists this clonotype with a count of one. The chain combines TRBV6-2 or TRBV6-3 with TRBJ1-1, with a possible D match to TRBD1 (6 bases). The CDR3 has 16 amino acids. Trimming removed 10 bases from V and 0 bases from J, with 21 bases in between. In germline, CDR1 is MNHEY, CDR2 SVGEGT. The CDR3 reads CATHTNPGAMNTEAFF. In DNA, the CDR3 is TGTGCCACCCATACAAATCCGGGGGCCATGAACACTGAAGCTTTCTTT.

CDR3 nucleotides: TGCAGTGCTAGAGTCACCACCGGGGCCTACAATGAGCAGTTCTTC. Translation gives CSARVTTGAYNEQFF. This chain links TRBV20-1 with TRBJ2-1; a possible D gene is TRBD2 (5 bases). The V gene's germline CDR1 is DFQATT and CDR2 SNEGSKA (reference sequence). V shed 1 base and J shed 2 bases, with 12 bases lying between them. This CDR3 has 15 residues.

A few counts support this clonotype. The rearrangement joins TRBV7-2 to TRBJ2-3; D is undetermined. The CDR3 spans 14 residues. V lost 2 bases and J 6 bases, leaving 12 bases between the germline ends. The germline gives CDR1 SGHTA, CDR2 FQGNSA. CDR3 region: CASSLSPSGDTQYF. The CDR3 DNA sequence: TGTGCCAGCAGCTTATCCCCATCCGGTGATACGCAGTATTTT.

The rearrangement joins TRBV14 to TRBJ2-4; D may be TRBD2 (7 bases). Trimming took 0 bases from V and 2 from J, leaving 26 bases between them. This CDR3 has 21 residues. Germline V lookup: CDR1 SGHDN, CDR2 FVKESK. CDR3 sequence reads: CASSQDEDKVGASGSKNIQYF. CDR3 nucleotides: TGTGCCAGCAGCCAAGATGAGGATAAGGTGGGGGCTAGCGGCTCCAAAAACATTCAGTACTTC.

This clonotype appeared a few times. J is TRBJ1-4 and V is TRBV6-5; no reliable D call. The CDR3 is 16 residues long. V lost 0 bases, J lost 8 bases, and 16 bases lay in between. Germline V gene lookup returns CDR1 MNHEY and CDR2 SVGAGI. CDR3 region: CASSYSLNSVREKLFF. Here the CDR3 DNA reads TGTGCCAGCAGTTACTCCCTCAACTCCGTACGAGAAAAACTGTTTTTT.

The rearrangement joins TRBV5-6 to TRBJ2-5; TRBD1 matches at 7 bases. Germline assignment: CDR1 SGHDT and CDR2 YYEEEE. The CDR3 loop spans 16 amino acids. Unmatched junction bases numbered 10, after V lost 4 bases and J lost 1 base. CDR3 nucleotides: TGTGCCAGCAGCCCACTCGGCAGGGGGACCCAAGAGACCCAGTACTTC. It translates to CASSPLGRGTQETQYF.

This clonotype was observed a handful of times. The rearrangement uses TRBV6-4 and TRBJ2-1; D may correspond to TRBD1 or TRBD2 (5 bases each). Germline V CDR1 and CDR2: MRHNA, SNTAGT. Trimming took 3 bases from V and 9 from J, leaving 12 bases between them. This CDR3 spans 13 amino acids. The CDR3, as DNA: TGTGCCAGCAGTGAAGGGGAGCAGGGTGAGCAGTTCTTC. Protein product: CASSEGEQGEQFF.

This chain connects TRBV21-1 to TRBJ2-5; TRBD1 is the table's D call, not checked against the DNA. TRBV21-1 is listed as a pseudogene. The CDR3 runs to 15 residues. The CDR3 DNA reads TGTGCCAGCAGCGCCCGGGACAGGGTTTCGGAGACCCAGTACTTC. Its protein product is CASSARDRVSETQYF.

This clonotype was detected only a few times. The chain carries TRBV7-2 and TRBJ2-1; D may be TRBD1 (5 bases). The CDR3 extends over 14 amino acids. V gave up 5 bases and J gave up 2 bases, with 10 bases separating them. Germline loops: CDR1 SGHTA, CDR2 FQGNSA. The CDR3 loop is CASSPQGTYNEQFF. CDR3 in DNA: TGTGCCAGCAGCCCCCAGGGCACCTACAATGAGCAGTTCTTC.

This clonotype occurred a few times. The genes are TRBV7-2 and TRBJ1-1; 12 nucleotides agree with TRBD1. This CDR3 has 17 residues. V gave up 3 bases and J gave up 2 bases; unmatched junction bases: 7. Germline-derived CDR1 and CDR2 are SGHTA and FQGNSA. DNA for the CDR3: TGTGCCAGCAGCTTGGGGACAGGGGGCAATACCAACACTGAAGCTTTCTTT. It encodes CASSLGTGGNTNTEAFF. Filled out from reference TRBV7-2 and TRBJ1-1, the complete variable domain reads GAGVSQSPSNKVTEKGKDVELRCDPISGHTALYWYRQSLGQGLEFLIYFQGNSAPDKSGLPSDRFSAERTGGSVSTLTIQRTQQEDSAVYLCASSLGTGGNTNTEAFFGQGTRLTVV.

This clonotype was picked up a small number of times. The rearrangement links TRBV3-1 to TRBJ2-7; maybe TRBD1 (6 bases). Trimming shortened V by 5 bases and J by 6 bases, and 14 bases separated the two germline ends. The length of the CDR3 is 13 residues. In germline, CDR1 is LGHDT, CDR2 YNNKEL (reference sequence). The CDR3 region is CASSGTGKGEQYF. The CDR3 bases are TGTGCCAGCAGCGGAACAGGGAAGGGCGAGCAGTACTTC.

The V call is TRBV6-1, the J call TRBJ1-1, with TRBD1 identical over 9 bases. V gave up 6 bases and J gave up 5 bases; unmatched junction bases: 13. The CDR3 runs 16 residues. Germline V gene lookup returns CDR1 MNHNS and CDR2 SASEGT. The chain's CDR3 is CASRPRRTGERTEAFF. The CDR3 DNA reads as TGTGCCAGCAGACCAAGGAGGACAGGGGAAAGAACTGAAGCTTTCTTT.

The genes are TRBV7-2 and TRBJ2-7; 8 bases are a match to TRBD2. There are 14 residues in the CDR3. The germline gives CDR1 SGHTA, CDR2 FQGNSA. J lost 4 bases, V lost 8 bases, and 10 bases had no gene match. CDR3 amino acids: CASGGGRVRYEQYF. The DNA for the CDR3 is TGTGCCAGCGGCGGGGGGAGGGTTAGGTACGAGCAGTACTTC.

This chain connects TRBV9 to TRBJ1-1, with D unresolved. The V end lost 0 bases, the J end lost 0 bases, and 6 bases lay between the germline ends. The CDR3 spans 14 residues. Germline CDR1 is SGDLS and CDR2 is YYNGEE. CDR3 sequence (DNA): TGTGCCAGCAGCGTAGCACAGATGAACACTGAAGCTTTCTTT. This sequence encodes CASSVAQMNTEAFF.

The rearrangement joins TRBV7-2 to TRBJ1-2; D unresolved. Germline V CDR1 and CDR2: SGHTA, FQGNSA. The CDR3 totals 16 residues. V lost 1 base to trimming and J lost 10 bases, with 22 bases between them. CDR3 in DNA: TGTGCCAGCAGCTTAGGACTTGAAAACTTGAGAGTAAACTACACCTTC. Translated: CASSLGLENLRVNYTF.